The 21 T cell receptor beta chains in this list originate from one sample, sequenced in a study of blood T cell repertoires in COVID-19. Clones were read by immunoSEQ multiplex PCR, and TCRdb kept only the in-frame ones, dropping some. This sample has fewer than 250,000 clones, with 65% to 85% found just once. The sample comprised peripheral blood. These receptors all come from a woman in her forties or fifties with acute or convalescent COVID-19.

This clone appeared once. V and J are TRBV28 and TRBJ2-7; tentatively, D is TRBD2 (5 bases). The CDR3 is 12 residues long. The germline V and J ends were trimmed by 9 bases and 3 bases, with 12 bases remaining between them. Germline lookup yields CDR1 MDHEN and CDR2 SYDVKM. For the CDR3, the DNA is TGTGCCAGTCAGAGAGGGAGCTACGAGCAGTACTTC. It specifies CASQRGSYEQYF.

V is TRBV19 and J is TRBJ1-4; no clear D. CDR3 length: 16 amino acids. Trimming removed 7 bases at V and 0 bases at J, with 15 bases between. Germline V gene sequence: CDR1 LNHDA, CDR2 SQIVND (reference sequence). The CDR3 coding sequence is TGTGCCAGTACCACCGTAGCGGGCGCAACTAATGAAAAACTGTTTTTT. Translating gives CASTTVAGATNEKLFF.

The chain joins TRBV6-1 to TRBJ1-6, with 8 nucleotides matching TRBD1. V shed 0 bases and J 6 bases; nucleotides not matched to a gene: 10. This CDR3 has 18 amino acids. CDR1 is MNHNS and CDR2 is SASEGT in the germline V gene. The CDR3 here is CASSEAAGGDLTNSPLHF. For the CDR3, the DNA is TGTGCCAGCAGTGAAGCGGCAGGGGGCGACCTCACTAATTCACCCCTCCACTTT.

The V gene is TRBV27, the J gene TRBJ2-3, with D perhaps matching TRBD2 (5 bases). Trimming took 2 bases from V and 6 from J, leaving 6 bases between them. This CDR3 region has 12 residues. The germline V gene has CDR1 MNHEY and CDR2 SMNVEV (reference sequence). The CDR3 spells CASSLGGDTQYF. The CDR3, as DNA: TGTGCCAGCAGTTTAGGCGGGGATACGCAGTATTTT.

The chain employs TRBV9 and TRBJ2-7; D may be TRBD1 (6 bases). This CDR3 has 13 residues. Trimming stripped 0 bases from V and 7 bases from J, with 11 bases between. The germline V gene has CDR1 SGDLS and CDR2 YYNGEE. CDR3 coding DNA: TGTGCCAGCAGCGTAGACAGGGCGGGTGAGCAGTACTTC. Translating it yields CASSVDRAGEQYF.

The V gene is TRBV6-5, the J gene TRBJ1-5; a possible D gene is TRBD1 (6 bases). The CDR3 length is 15 residues. Trimming removed 7 bases from V and 7 bases from J, with 20 bases in between. Germline CDR1 and CDR2: MNHEY and SVGAGI. DNA for the CDR3: TGTGCCAGCACCACCGGGGGGCATAAGGGGCAGCCCCAGCATTTT. Its protein product is CASTTGGHKGQPQHF.

This chain connects TRBV3-1 (or the pseudogene TRBV3-2) to TRBJ1-5; D unresolved. CDR3 length: 14 amino acids. Trimming pared 1 base from V and 2 bases from J, leaving 6 bases between. The germline V gene encodes CDR1 LGHDT and CDR2 YNNKEL (reference sequence). CDR3 protein: CASSQVSGNQPQHF. For the CDR3, the DNA is TGTGCCAGCAGCCAAGTGAGCGGCAATCAGCCCCAGCATTTT.

This chain uses TRBV9 with TRBJ2-7; 7 nucleotides line up with TRBD2. The CDR3 runs 11 residues. Germline V gene lookup returns CDR1 SGDLS and CDR2 YYNGEE. Unmatched junction bases numbered 4, after V lost 7 bases and J lost 6 bases. CDR3 nucleotide sequence: TGTGCCAGCGGGCGGGGGTCCGAGCAGTACTTC. Translating it yields CASGRGSEQYF.

A few counts support this clone. V usage is TRBV3-1 (or the pseudogene TRBV3-2) and J usage is TRBJ1-1; 7 positions match TRBD1. The CDR3 spans 14 residues. Germline lookup yields CDR1 LGHDT and CDR2 YNNKEL (reference sequence). V was clipped by 2 bases and J by 10 bases; unmatched bases: 10. The CDR3 sequence: CASSQNPSQGGAFF. CDR3 bases: TGTGCCAGCAGCCAAAACCCCTCTCAGGGGGGAGCTTTCTTT.

This rearrangement joins TRBV19 to TRBJ2-1, with D unresolved. Germline CDR1 reads LNHDA; CDR2 reads SQIVND (reference sequence). The CDR3 loop spans 13 amino acids. With 2 bases removed from V and 4 bases from J, the gap between germline ends came to 6 bases. The CDR3 bases are TGTGCCAGTAGTATAACAGAATACAATGAGCAGTTCTTC. As protein: CASSITEYNEQFF.

This rearrangement joins TRBV6-1 to TRBJ1-2; D is unclear. The CDR3 covers 14 residues. Germline CDR1 reads MNHNS; CDR2 reads SASEGT. The V gene lost 2 bases and the J gene lost 7 bases, with 14 bases spanning the gap. The CDR3: CASSETVPRGGYTF. Here the CDR3 DNA reads TGTGCCAGCAGTGAAACGGTTCCACGGGGTGGCTACACCTTC.

The count of this clone is one. The chain recombines TRBV6-5 with TRBJ2-7, with 7 nucleotides matching TRBD1. The V gene end was trimmed by 7 bases and the J gene end by 2 bases; junction bases not matched to a gene: 5. The CDR3 is made up of 13 amino acids. The germline gives CDR1 MNHEY, CDR2 SVGAGI. The DNA of the CDR3 is TGTGCCAGCAATCCGGGACAGACCTACGAGCAGTACTTC. It translates to CASNPGQTYEQYF.

This clone was recorded once. The CDR3 DNA reads as TGCGCCAGCAGCTTGGGGGGGGGCTCTCAGCCCCAGCATTTT. Translating it yields CASSLGGGSQPQHF. The V gene is TRBV5-1, the J gene TRBJ1-5, with a tentative D call TRBD1 (6 bases). Germline-derived CDR1 and CDR2 are SGHRS and YFSETQ. This CDR3 contains 14 residues. Trimming took off 0 bases at V and 6 bases at J, with 10 bases between the two ends.

The V and J genes are TRBV11-2 and TRBJ2-2, with D unresolved. The V gene's germline CDR1 is SGHAT and CDR2 FQNNGV. The CDR3 runs 13 residues. Trimming left V 8 bases short and J 6 bases short, with 13 bases between. CDR3 DNA sequence: TGTGCCAGCCAATGGGTCGGGTCCGGGGAGCTGTTTTTT. It translates to CASQWVGSGELFF.

The chain combines TRBV19 with TRBJ2-1, with TRBD2 matching 15 bases. The CDR3 is 16 amino acids. Unmatched junction bases numbered 9, after V lost 5 bases and J lost 10 bases. Germline values: CDR1 LNHDA, CDR2 SQIVND (reference sequence). CDR3 residues: CASSAGTSGRSWEQFF. The CDR3 region has the DNA TGTGCCAGTAGTGCCGGGACTAGCGGGAGGAGTTGGGAGCAGTTCTTC. The complete variable domain, with remaining parts taken from reference TRBV19 and TRBJ2-1, reads DGGITQSPKYLFRKEGQNVTLSCEQNLNHDAMYWYRQDPGQGLRLIYYSQIVNDFQKGDIAEGYSVSREKKESFPLTVTSAQKNPTAFYLCASSAGTSGRSWEQFFGPGTRLTVL.

This chain connects TRBV5-6 to TRBJ2-5, with 11 bases that match TRBD2. This CDR3 contains 18 residues. The V and J ends lost 3 bases and 0 bases, in that order; junction bases with no gene match: 10. CDR1 and CDR2 from the germline V gene are SGHDT and YYEEEE. Written as DNA, the CDR3 is TGTGCCAGCAGCTCCTCCGGGACTAGCGGCATGTACCAAGAGACCCAGTACTTC. It encodes CASSSSGTSGMYQETQYF. The full variable domain, completed using reference TRBV5-6 and TRBJ2-5, is DAGVTQSPTHLIKTRGQQVTLRCSPKSGHDTVSWYQQALGQGPQFIFQYYEEEERQRGNFPDRFSGHQFPNYSSELNVNALLLGDSALYLCASSSSGTSGMYQETQYFGPGTRLLVL.

The rearrangement uses TRBV28 and TRBJ2-1; D possibly corresponds to TRBD2 (6 bases). Trimming left V 1 base short and J 13 bases short, with 8 bases between. From germline, CDR1 is MDHEN and CDR2 SYDVKM. CDR3 length: 11 amino acids. CDR3 sequence (DNA): TGTGCCAGCAGTTTATTGGACTACCAGTTCTTC. This translates into CASSLLDYQFF.

The chain recombines TRBV27 with TRBJ2-7; the match to TRBD1 covers 10 bases. CDR3 length: 15 amino acids. V was pared by 6 bases and J by 1 base, with 6 bases of the junction left unmatched. Germline V gives CDR1 MNHEY, CDR2 SMNVEV (reference sequence). CDR3 nucleotides: TGTGCCAGCAGGTACAAGGGACAGGGGTCCTACGAGCAGTACTTC. This sequence encodes CASRYKGQGSYEQYF.

The chain has TRBV19 and TRBJ1-4; D is unclear. The CDR3 is 13 residues long. Germline V gives CDR1 LNHDA, CDR2 SQIVND (reference sequence). V lost 5 bases to trimming and J lost 7 bases, with 11 bases between them. The CDR3 coding sequence is TGTGCCAGTAGTGCTAGACTGGGTGAAAAACTGTTTTTT. Amino acids: CASSARLGEKLFF.

V and J are TRBV6-5 and TRBJ1-6; D is ambiguous. The CDR3 is made up of 16 amino acids. Trimming took off 7 bases at V and 6 bases at J, with 19 bases between the two ends. Germline lookup yields CDR1 MNHEY and CDR2 SVGAGI. The CDR3 DNA reads TGTGCCAGCACTTCCTCGAGTCGGGGTTCTAATTCACCCCTCCACTTT. It yields the protein CASTSSSRGSNSPLHF.

The chain recombines TRBV6-4 with TRBJ2-7, with D perhaps matching TRBD1 (6 bases). Trimming removed 9 bases at V and 1 base at J, with 16 bases between. Germline loops: CDR1 MRHNA, CDR2 SNTAGT. The CDR3 runs to 14 residues. As DNA, the CDR3 is TGTGCCAGTAACCTCGGGACAAAATCCTACGAGCAGTACTTC. Translation gives CASNLGTKSYEQYF.